The 20 T cell receptor beta chains below all came from one sample that was sequenced in a study of blood T cell repertoires in COVID-19. The repertoire was sequenced with immunoSEQ multiplex PCR; TCRdb's copy has only in-frame clones and lacks some. The sample includes about 190,000 clones, more than 70% seen only once; the top ten take roughly 6%. Sample: peripheral blood. These receptors all stem from a middle-aged woman who had recovered from COVID-19.

The chain couples TRBV5-1 to TRBJ2-5, with TRBD2 matching 11 bases. In germline, CDR1 is SGHRS, CDR2 YFSETQ. The CDR3 has 15 amino acids. The V and J ends lost 4 bases and 4 bases, in that order; junction bases with no gene match: 6. The CDR3, as DNA: TGCGCCAGCAGCGGCGATACTAGCGGGAGAGAGACCCAGTACTTC. Amino acids: CASSGDTSGRETQYF.

The count of this clone is one. This sequence joins TRBV19 and TRBJ2-7, with 11 nucleotides matching TRBD2. Germline V lookup: CDR1 LNHDA, CDR2 SQIVND (reference sequence). This CDR3 is 21 amino acids long. The trim removed 7 bases at V and 7 bases at J, leaving 30 bases unmatched. CDR3 in amino acids: CASTRPEPETSGTGAHWEQYF. CDR3 bases: TGTGCCAGTACCCGCCCTGAGCCGGAGACTAGCGGGACCGGCGCACATTGGGAGCAGTACTTC.

The chain joins TRBV6-5 to TRBJ1-2; the match to TRBD1 covers 7 bases. The germline V gene encodes CDR1 MNHEY and CDR2 SVGAGI. The CDR3 has 15 residues. Trimming removed 2 bases from V and 4 bases from J; junction bases left unmatched: 7. CDR3 protein: CASSYEQGKGYGYTF. The CDR3 nucleotides are TGTGCCAGCAGTTACGAACAGGGGAAGGGCTATGGCTACACCTTC.

This sequence joins TRBV6-5 and TRBJ2-7, with 7 bases lining up with TRBD1. The junction had 10 bases not matched to a gene; V was cut back by 5 bases and J by 3 bases. Germline V gene data show CDR1 as MNHEY and CDR2 as SVGAGI. This CDR3 has 15 amino acids. Here the CDR3 reads CASSTFRDSYYEQYF. The DNA of the CDR3 is TGTGCCAGCAGTACTTTCCGGGACAGCTACTACGAGCAGTACTTC.

This rearrangement joins TRBV3-1 (or the pseudogene TRBV3-2) to TRBJ2-1; TRBD1 matches at 9 bases. With 3 bases clipped from V and 4 bases from J, the junction kept 4 bases outside the gene matches. This CDR3 contains 15 residues. From germline, CDR1 is LGHDT and CDR2 YNNKEL (reference sequence). DNA for the CDR3: TGTGCCAGCAGCCATGCGACAGGGGGGTACAATGAGCAGTTCTTC. Its translation is CASSHATGGYNEQFF.

The sample holds a few counts of this clone. The chain couples TRBV5-5 to TRBJ2-1; 10 bases map to TRBD2. Losses at the gene ends were 4 bases for V and 6 bases for J; bases not matched to a gene: 10. CDR3 length: 16 amino acids. From germline, CDR1 is SGHKS and CDR2 YYEKEE (reference sequence). Here the CDR3 reads CASSPPGLAGVNEQFF. DNA of the CDR3: TGTGCCAGCAGCCCTCCTGGGCTAGCGGGAGTCAATGAGCAGTTCTTC. Together with reference TRBV5-5 and TRBJ2-1, the CDR3 gives the full variable domain: DAGVTQSPTHLIKTRGQQVTLRCSPISGHKSVSWYQQVLGQGPQFIFQYYEKEERGRGNFPDRFSARQFPNYSSELNVNALLLGDSALYLCASSPPGLAGVNEQFFGPGTRLTVL.

The chain has TRBV3-1 (or the pseudogene TRBV3-2) and TRBJ1-1; 10 nucleotides line up with TRBD1. Germline-derived CDR1 and CDR2 are LGHDT and YNNKEL (reference sequence). CDR3 length equals 18 residues. Losses at the gene ends were 7 bases for V and 1 base for J; bases not matched to a gene: 15. This CDR3 reads CASTSIRQGAYGNTEAFF. DNA for the CDR3: TGTGCCAGCACATCAATAAGACAGGGGGCGTATGGGAACACTGAAGCTTTCTTT.

This clone showed up just once. The sample contains more than one DNA sequence encoding this CDR3. The rearrangement joins TRBV30 to TRBJ1-5; D gene ambiguous. In germline, CDR1 is GTSNPN, CDR2 SVGIG (reference sequence). The CDR3 is 12 amino acids. V was trimmed by 5 bases and J by 2 bases, leaving 7 bases between them. The CDR3 nucleotides are TGTGCCTGGTCAAGAGGCAATCAGCCCCAGCATTTT. Amino acid sequence: CAWSRGNQPQHF.

The rearrangement uses TRBV9 and TRBJ2-2; 10 bases fit TRBD2. The CDR3 has 16 amino acids. Trimming removed 0 bases from V and 4 bases from J; junction bases left unmatched: 3. Per the germline V gene, CDR1 is SGDLS and CDR2 is YYNGEE. As DNA, the CDR3 is TGTGCCAGCAGCGTAGGACTAGCGGGTTTCACCGGGGAGCTGTTTTTT. Encoded protein: CASSVGLAGFTGELFF.

This clone was picked up a small number of times. The chain has TRBV6-2 or TRBV6-3 and TRBJ2-7; 8 bases match TRBD1. This CDR3 contains 14 residues. J was trimmed by 7 bases and V by 6 bases; bases with no gene match: 11. From germline, CDR1 is MNHEY and CDR2 SVGEGT. CDR3 DNA: TGTGCCAGCAGCCCAACAGGGGGGATGAGGGAGCAGTACTTC. Protein sequence: CASSPTGGMREQYF.

The chain employs TRBV2 and TRBJ2-1; perhaps TRBD2 as D (6 bases). The CDR3 totals 16 residues. V lost 5 bases, J lost 0 bases, and 14 bases lay in between. Looked up from germline, CDR1 is SNHLY and CDR2 is FYNNEI. CDR3 DNA: TGTGCCAGCAGTCGCTTGGACGGGAGCTCCTACAATGAGCAGTTCTTC. Translated: CASSRLDGSSYNEQFF.

The CDR3 protein is CASSQDYQAGNTIYF. The CDR3 DNA reads as TGTGCCAGCAGCCAAGATTACCAGGCTGGAAACACCATATATTTT. This sequence joins TRBV3-1 (or the pseudogene TRBV3-2) and TRBJ1-3; D is unresolved. The CDR3 is 15 residues long. V shed 0 bases and J shed 2 bases, with 8 bases lying between them. The germline CDR1 and CDR2 sequences are LGHDT and YNNKEL (reference sequence).

The rearrangement uses TRBV4-3 and TRBJ2-7, with 11 bases aligning to TRBD1. Germline V gene data show CDR1 as LGHNA and CDR2 as YSLEER. The CDR3 is 16 amino acids. Losses at the gene ends were 1 base for V and 6 bases for J; bases not matched to a gene: 8. CDR3 sequence reads: CASSQAPGQGDGEQYF. DNA of the CDR3: TGCGCCAGCAGCCAAGCTCCGGGACAGGGGGATGGCGAGCAGTACTTC.

This rearrangement joins TRBV27 to TRBJ2-1; 7 nucleotides line up with TRBD2. Germline V lookup: CDR1 MNHEY, CDR2 SMNVEV (reference sequence). This CDR3 is built from 16 residues. The junction had 12 bases not matched to a gene; V was cut back by 4 bases and J by 6 bases. This chain's CDR3 is CASSSQLREIINEQFF. In DNA form, the CDR3 reads TGTGCCAGCAGTTCTCAGTTGCGGGAGATTATCAATGAGCAGTTCTTC.

Comment on this clone: In this CDR3 the conserved last residue, phenylalanine or tryptophan, is missing, so a read error is likely. The DNA is omitted, as the CDR3 cannot be located on it reliably, and the CDR3 follows TCRdb's listing. This sequence joins TRBV7-3 and TRBJ1-1; the table's D call, TRBD1, has no DNA check behind it. Including both end residues, the CDR3 is 15 amino acids long. The germline V gene encodes CDR1 SGHTA and CDR2 FQGTGA. The CDR3 is CASSPTGQGHHAWSI.

The chain uses TRBV5-1 and TRBJ2-1; maybe TRBD2 (6 bases). Germline V gene sequence: CDR1 SGHRS, CDR2 YFSETQ. V lost 1 base and J 4 bases, leaving 12 bases between the germline ends. The CDR3 has 15 amino acids. CDR3 DNA sequence: TGCGCCAGCAGCTTGTACGGGGGAGATTACAATGAGCAGTTCTTC. This codes for CASSLYGGDYNEQFF.

This clone was detected once. In DNA, the CDR3 is TGTGCCAGTAGGGGGACAGCACGCACAGATACGCAGTATTTT. This encodes CASRGTARTDTQYF. The chain couples TRBV19 to TRBJ2-3; 7 positions agree with TRBD1. Germline V CDR1 and CDR2: LNHDA, SQIVND (reference sequence). The CDR3 is made up of 14 amino acids. After removal of 6 bases from V and 1 base from J, the junction contained 4 bases not matched to a gene.

The chain links TRBV5-1 to TRBJ2-2; 7 nucleotides match TRBD1. Looked up from germline, CDR1 is SGHRS and CDR2 is YFSETQ. The CDR3 loop spans 14 amino acids. The ends lost 0 bases at V and 5 bases at J; junction bases unmatched: 1. CDR3 coding DNA: TGCGCCAGCAGCTTGGACAGGGGAACCGGGGAGCTGTTTTTT. Amino acids: CASSLDRGTGELFF. Together with reference TRBV5-1 and TRBJ2-2, the CDR3 gives the full variable domain: KAGVTQTPRYLIKTRGQQVTLSCSPISGHRSVSWYQQTPGQGLQFLFEYFSETQRNKGNFPGRFSGRQFSNSRSEMNVSTLELGDSALYLCASSLDRGTGELFFGEGSRLTVL.

The V call is TRBV4-2, the J call TRBJ2-3; 13 bases match TRBD2. The CDR3 covers 18 residues. The V gene's germline CDR1 is LGHNA and CDR2 YNFKEQ. The V segment lost 1 base and the J segment 4 bases; nucleotides outside the gene matches: 8. CDR3 loop: CASSQAGLAGVGSDTQYF. CDR3 DNA: TGTGCCAGCAGCCAAGCCGGACTAGCGGGAGTTGGGTCAGATACGCAGTATTTT.

In the case of this clone: Given the absence of the conserved phenylalanine or tryptophan at the CDR3 end, a read error is likely. No DNA is shown, since the ends of the CDR3 on it are uncertain; the CDR3 is the one TCRdb lists. The chain is built from TRBV6-5 and TRBJ1-2; TRBD1, the D gene given by the table, was not confirmed from the DNA. The CDR3 sequence runs 14 residues, both termini included. The V gene's germline CDR1 is MNHEY and CDR2 SVGAGI. CDR3 sequence reads: CASSSTAGDRRLSA.